The 20 T cell receptor beta chains below were found in one sample sequenced in a study of T cells in Graves' hyperthyroidism and ophthalmopathy. From RNA transcripts, TCR beta CDR3 regions were amplified. Researchers ran a first-round RT-PCR on the TCR CDR3 using the HTBI primer set. One entry per CDR3 protein results from TCRdb running MiXCR on the multiplex PCR reads. Of around 450,000 distinct CDR3 sequences listed, around a sixth are singletons. Sequencing used blood. These receptors were taken from a woman between 18 and 29 years old with Graves' hyperthyroidism.

This clonotype was counted ten times or more. The chain links TRBV28 to TRBJ1-6; the match to TRBD1 covers 7 bases. CDR3 length: 17 amino acids. Germline-derived CDR1 and CDR2 are MDHEN and SYDVKM. V lost 4 bases and J lost 7; bases outside the gene matches: 13. The CDR3 protein is CASSSLTTGTLNSPLHF. The CDR3 DNA is TGTGCCAGCAGTTCCCTGACGACAGGGACCTTAAATTCACCCCTCCACTTT.

This clonotype was picked up many times. The gene calls are TRBV19 and TRBJ1-5; maybe TRBD1 (6 bases). CDR3 length: 14 residues. From germline, CDR1 is LNHDA and CDR2 SQIVND (reference sequence). Trimming stripped 3 bases from V and 5 bases from J, with 11 bases between. CDR3 protein: CASSMETGHQPQHF. CDR3 nucleotide sequence: TGTGCCAGTAGTATGGAGACAGGACATCAGCCCCAGCATTTT.

This clonotype was observed many times. V and J are TRBV27 and TRBJ1-2; 8 nucleotides match TRBD1. This CDR3 region has 14 residues. J gave up 5 bases and V 5 bases, and 7 bases lay outside the gene matches. The germline gives CDR1 MNHEY, CDR2 SMNVEV (reference sequence). The DNA of the CDR3 is TGTGCCAGCAGTACCGGGACAGGATCTTATGGCTACACCTTC. This encodes CASSTGTGSYGYTF.

With respect to this clonotype: With a much larger clone just one base away, this may be a read error. V and J are TRBV30 and TRBJ2-2, with D perhaps assigned TRBD1 or TRBD2 (6 bases each). V lost 4 bases and J lost 4, with 13 bases in between. CDR1 GTSNPN and CDR2 SVGIG come from the germline V gene (reference sequence). The CDR3 has 14 residues. The DNA of the CDR3 is TGTGCCTGGACGGACAGCGGGCTCACCGGGGAGCTGTTTTTT. This gives the protein CAWTDSGLTGELFF.

The chain carries TRBV7-8 and TRBJ2-7; TRBD1 agrees at 12 bases. Trimming took 1 base from V and 6 from J; bases not matched to a gene: 4. The CDR3 contains 15 residues. The V gene's germline CDR1 is SGHVS and CDR2 FQNEAQ. In DNA form, the CDR3 reads TGTGCCAGCAGCTTAGAGGGACAGGGGGCGTCCGAGCAGTACTTC. This codes for CASSLEGQGASEQYF.

This clonotype has ten or more counts. The rearrangement links TRBV24-1 to TRBJ2-1; 8 positions agree with TRBD2. After removal of 10 bases from V and 0 bases from J, the junction contained 4 bases not matched to a gene. The germline V gene encodes CDR1 KGHDR and CDR2 SFDVKD. The CDR3 extends over 14 amino acids. The CDR3 spells CATPSGSSYNEQFF. The CDR3 DNA sequence: TGTGCCACACCAAGCGGGAGCTCCTACAATGAGCAGTTCTTC.

This clonotype was counted at least ten times. The chain joins TRBV2 to TRBJ2-3, with 9 bases that match TRBD1. Germline values: CDR1 SNHLY, CDR2 FYNNEI. This CDR3 contains 16 residues. V lost 4 bases to trimming and J lost 3 bases; unmatched junction nucleotides: 8. For the CDR3, the DNA is TGTGCCAGCAGTGTATCACAGGGGGCGAATACAGATACGCAGTATTTT. This sequence encodes CASSVSQGANTDTQYF.

Many counts were recorded for this clonotype. The rearrangement joins TRBV6-1 to TRBJ1-1; no clear D gene. This CDR3 has 11 residues. The ends were cut back, 7 bases at V and 1 base at J, with 4 bases in the middle. Germline lookup yields CDR1 MNHNS and CDR2 SASEGT. The chain's CDR3 is CASTGNTEAFF. For the CDR3, the DNA is TGTGCCAGCACCGGGAACACTGAAGCTTTCTTT.

The rearrangement uses TRBV10-3 and TRBJ2-1; D may be TRBD1 (7 bases). V lost 6 bases and J lost 3, with 9 bases in between. CDR3 length equals 13 residues. Germline CDR1 is ENHRY and CDR2 is SYGVKD. The CDR3 bases are TGTGCCATCAGCAGGGGGGACTACAATGAGCAGTTCTTC. Encoded protein: CAISRGDYNEQFF.

Ten or more counts support this clonotype. The junction shows a germline mismatch at one end, possibly a read error. V gene TRBV6-1 combines with J gene TRBJ1-6; 7 bases align to TRBD1. The CDR3 runs 16 residues. Germline V CDR1 and CDR2: MNHNS, SASEGT. The CDR3 spells CASSETVRGYKSPLHF. For the CDR3, the DNA is TGTGCCAGCAGTGAGACGGTCAGGGGGTATAAGTCACCCCTCCACTTT.

This clonotype was recorded at least ten times. The rearrangement links TRBV19 to TRBJ1-5, with 7 bases that match TRBD1. The V segment lost 5 bases and the J segment 2 bases; nucleotides outside the gene matches: 21. Looked up from germline, CDR1 is LNHDA and CDR2 is SQIVND (reference sequence). The CDR3 runs 20 residues. CDR3 residues: CASSPRTGIARWNGNQPQHF. The CDR3 DNA follows: TGTGCCAGTAGTCCACGGACAGGAATCGCCCGGTGGAATGGCAATCAGCCCCAGCATTTT.

This clonotype has only a few counts. The V call is TRBV6-1, the J call TRBJ2-7, with unresolved D. The V gene's germline CDR1 is MNHNS and CDR2 SASEGT. The germline V and J ends were trimmed by 5 bases and 2 bases, with 16 bases remaining between them. This CDR3 is 15 amino acids long. The DNA of the CDR3 is TGTGCCAGCAGTCAACGGCGAGGATCCCCCTACGAGCAGTACTTC. Encoded protein: CASSQRRGSPYEQYF.

There are a few counts of this clonotype. This rearrangement joins TRBV19 to TRBJ1-5; tentatively, D is TRBD1 (6 bases). Germline CDR1 is LNHDA and CDR2 is SQIVND (reference sequence). This CDR3 has 15 residues. The germline V and J ends were trimmed by 3 bases and 7 bases, with 16 bases remaining between them. The CDR3 loop is CASSMGQGISQPQHF. CDR3 nucleotide sequence: TGTGCCAGTAGTATGGGGCAGGGGATCAGCCAGCCCCAGCATTTT.

This clonotype was counted at least ten times. V usage is TRBV7-3 and J usage is TRBJ2-3; 10 bases agree with TRBD2. J lost 3 bases, V lost 5 bases, and 5 bases had no gene match. The CDR3 loop spans 15 amino acids. From germline, CDR1 is SGHTA and CDR2 FQGTGA. The CDR3 DNA reads TGTGCCAGCAGCGACGGGACTAGCGAAACAGATACGCAGTATTTT. This sequence encodes CASSDGTSETDTQYF.

This clonotype appeared many times. This chain uses TRBV6-1 with TRBJ2-5; 8 bases match TRBD2. The junction had 3 bases not matched to a gene; V was cut back by 3 bases and J by 3 bases. Germline CDR1 reads MNHNS; CDR2 reads SASEGT. The CDR3 runs to 14 residues. The CDR3 nucleotides read TGTGCCAGCAGTGAGGGACTAGTCGAAGAGACCCAGTACTTC. The encoded protein is CASSEGLVEETQYF.

The chain has TRBV15 and TRBJ1-5; D possibly corresponds to TRBD1 (5 bases). The CDR3 contains 15 residues. Germline V lookup: CDR1 LNHNV, CDR2 YYDKDF (reference sequence). V lost 3 bases and J lost 3, with 12 bases in between. The CDR3 region is CATSSPGTSNQPQHF. As DNA, the CDR3 is TGTGCCACCAGCAGCCCCGGGACCTCCAATCAGCCCCAGCATTTT.

This clonotype was detected ten times or more. V and J are TRBV20-1 and TRBJ1-2, with D unresolved. Germline assignment: CDR1 DFQATT and CDR2 SNEGSKA (reference sequence). Deletions cut 0 bases from V and 6 bases from J, with 11 bases between. The CDR3 length is 13 residues. The CDR3, as DNA: TGCAGTGCTAGAGAAAGGTTTCGGGATGGCTACACCTTC. Translating it yields CSARERFRDGYTF.

This clonotype appeared many times. The genes are TRBV5-1 and TRBJ2-7, with D perhaps matching TRBD1 (6 bases). V lost 4 bases and J 5 bases, leaving 16 bases between the germline ends. Germline values: CDR1 SGHRS, CDR2 YFSETQ. The length of the CDR3 is 14 residues. CDR3 sequence: CASSVQGTAHEQYF. The CDR3 DNA is TGCGCCAGCAGCGTTCAGGGGACGGCGCACGAGCAGTACTTC.

This clonotype has at least ten counts. The gene calls are TRBV6-1 and TRBJ2-2; D is uncertain. The CDR3 loop spans 16 amino acids. CDR1 MNHNS and CDR2 SASEGT come from the germline V gene. Trimming took 5 bases from V and 5 from J, leaving 18 bases between them. This CDR3 is CASSLLGQTGTGELFF. The CDR3 region has the DNA TGTGCCAGCAGTCTCCTGGGCCAGACCGGGACCGGGGAGCTGTTTTTT.

This clonotype was counted at least ten times. The genes are TRBV7-6 and TRBJ1-2, with TRBD1 matching over 7 bases. Germline V CDR1 and CDR2: SGHVS, FNYEAQ. The CDR3 has 15 residues. Losses at the gene ends were 1 base for V and 4 bases for J; bases not matched to a gene: 6. The CDR3: CASSLGGQAPYGYTF. CDR3 coding DNA: TGTGCCAGCAGCTTAGGCGGACAGGCCCCCTATGGCTACACCTTC.